A selection of T cell receptor beta chains follows, all from one sample in a study of blood T cell repertoires in COVID-19. Profiled with immunoSEQ multiplex PCR; TCRdb holds only in-frame clones, not every one. Here the sample spans approximately 170,000 clones, about 83% being singletons. The sequencing sample was made of peripheral blood. These receptors came from a man aged 65 to 85 who had recovered from COVID-19. Each CDR3 is given with its conserved first and last residue. The D gene is left open where the match is weak. Size tells how often a clone was seen (once, few, many) or the class of an expanded clone, and some rows leave it out.

j_call clone_size cdr3_length d_call v_call cdr3_nt cdr3_aa
TRBJ2-7 . 14 . TRBV5-6 TGTGCCAGCAGCCTGGGGTCAGGGAGGTACGAGCAGTACTTC CASSLGSGRYEQYF
TRBJ1-2 . 14 TRBD1 TRBV30 TGTGCCTGGAGTACAGGACAGGGGGCGCATGGCTACACCTTC CAWSTGQGAHGYTF
TRBJ2-7 few 15 TRBD1 TRBV28 TGTGCCAGCAGTTTGGTCGGACAGGGGGCGTTTGAGCAGTACTTC CASSLVGQGAFEQYF
TRBJ1-5 few 16 . TRBV6-1 TGTGCCAGCAGTGAATTTACGGGTCATAGCAATCAGCCCCAGCATTTT CASSEFTGHSNQPQHF
TRBJ1-5 . 14 TRBD1 TRBV6-5 TGTGCCAGCACAAGAACAGGGGGCGAACAGCCCCAGCATTTT CASTRTGGEQPQHF
TRBJ2-5 . 17 TRBD1 TRBV5-1 TGCGCCAGCAGCGAAGGCCCCCCACAGGGGGCTGTAGAGACCCAGTACTTC CASSEGPPQGAVETQYF
TRBJ1-2 . 13 . TRBV19 TGTGCCAGTAGTCCTCGTCGGGTGTATGGCTACACCTTC CASSPRRVYGYTF
TRBJ1-6 . 15 TRBD1 TRBV15 TGTGCCACCAGCAGAGATCGGCAGGGGGATTCACCCCTCCACTTT CATSRDRQGDSPLHF
TRBJ1-1 . 17 TRBD1 TRBV5-6 TGTGCCAGCAGACCGCGACAGACAGGGAGGAGGAGGACTGAAGCTTTCTTT CASRPRQTGRRRTEAFF
TRBJ1-2 few 14 . TRBV25-1 TGTGCCAGCAGGGCACCCGATATTAACTATGGCTACACCTTC CASRAPDINYGYTF
TRBJ2-2 . 11 . TRBV6-6 TGTGCCGCCGGGTACACCGGGGAGCTGTTTTTT CAAGYTGELFF
TRBJ2-7 . 15 TRBD1 TRBV15 TGTGCCACCAGCGAAAGACAGGGGTCTTCCTACGAGCAGTACTTC CATSERQGSSYEQYF
TRBJ2-5 few 14 TRBD1 TRBV5-1 TGCGCCAGCAGTTTCGGGACAGGGGAAGAGACCCAGTACTTC CASSFGTGEETQYF
TRBJ2-7 . 17 TRBD2 TRBV4-1 TGCGCCAGCAGCTACGGGACTAGCGGGGACCTTGGGTACGAGCAGTACTTC CASSYGTSGDLGYEQYF
TRBJ2-1 . 16 TRBD2 TRBV6-5 TGTGCCAGCAGTTACTCGACCGGGAGGTTCTACAATGAGCAGTTCTTC CASSYSTGRFYNEQFF
TRBJ1-6 once 15 . TRBV28 TGTGCCAGCAGTAATCCTCCGGGGGTTAATTCACCCCTCCACTTT CASSNPPGVNSPLHF
TRBJ1-2 . 15 TRBD1 TRBV25-1 TGTGCCAGCAGTCTTGCAGGGACAGGCAACTATGGCTACACCTTC CASSLAGTGNYGYTF
TRBJ2-7 once 14 . TRBV4-1 TGCGCCAGCAGCCAAGAGCCGGGGACCTACGAGCAGTACTTC CASSQEPGTYEQYF
TRBJ2-7 . 15 TRBD1 TRBV9 TGTGCCAGCAGCAAACAAACAGGGGAATCCTACGAGCAGTACTTC CASSKQTGESYEQYF
TRBJ2-1 few 12 . TRBV7-9 TGTGCCAGCAGCTGGTCCGGTAGTGAGCAGTTCTTC CASSWSGSEQFF
TRBJ2-7 . 15 TRBD2 TRBV5-4 TGTGCCAGCAGCGTCAGACTAGCGGGAGTCGGGGAGCAGTACTTC CASSVRLAGVGEQYF
TRBJ1-5 . 14 TRBD1 TRBV5-6 TGTGCCAGCAGCTTGGGGACAGGGTCGGCAGCCCAGCATTTT CASSLGTGSAAQHF
TRBJ2-7 . 15 TRBD2 TRBV7-2 TGTGCCAGCACCCCAGGGCGGGAGGGCCTCCACGAGCAGTACTTC CASTPGREGLHEQYF
TRBJ1-3 . 14 . TRBV7-9 TGTGCCAGCAGCCCACAGGGCAATGGAAACACCATATATTTT CASSPQGNGNTIYF
TRBJ2-3 once 13 . TRBV5-1 TGCGCCAGCAGCCCCACTAGCTTAGATACGCAGTATTTT CASSPTSLDTQYF
TRBJ2-2 . 14 TRBD1 TRBV27 TGTGCCAGCAGTTCCAGACAGGGGACCGGGGAGCTGTTTTTT CASSSRQGTGELFF
TRBJ2-7 . 16 TRBD2 TRBV24-1 TGTGCCACCAGTGATTTTAGGACTAGCGGAACCTACGAGCAGTACTTC CATSDFRTSGTYEQYF
TRBJ1-6 . 16 TRBD1 TRBV19 TGTGCCAGTAGCGACTCCGGGACAGGGGGTAATTCACCCCTCCACTTT CASSDSGTGGNSPLHF
TRBJ2-5 . 16 . TRBV10-3 TGTGCCATCAGTGAGTCAACAGGGATTCAACAAGAGACCCAGTACTTC CAISESTGIQQETQYF
TRBJ2-1 few 15 TRBD2 TRBV10-3 TGTGCCATCTCACTAGCGGGAGGCCCATACAATGAGCAGTTCTTC CAISLAGGPYNEQFF
TRBJ2-1 many 17 . TRBV6-2/TRBV6-3 TGTGCCAGCAGTTACCCGGAGCGGTCGAGCTCCTACAATGAGCAGTTCTTC CASSYPERSSSYNEQFF
TRBJ1-4 . 15 TRBD1 TRBV5-1 TGCGCCAGCAGCTTGGCCAGGGGGCGTTTGGAAAAACTGTTTTTT CASSLARGRLEKLFF
TRBJ2-7 . 15 TRBD2 TRBV7-2 TGTGCCAGCAGCTTGGGACTAGCGGGAGTAAACGAGCAGTACTTC CASSLGLAGVNEQYF
TRBJ2-1 . 15 TRBD2 TRBV5-4 TGTGCCAGCAGCCTGGGACTAGCGCCGAACAATGAGCAGTTCTTC CASSLGLAPNNEQFF
TRBJ1-1 . 12 . TRBV6-6 TGTGCCAGCAGTTACAGACAGAGTGAAGCTTTCTTT CASSYRQSEAFF
TRBJ2-6 . 13 . TRBV19 TGTGCCAGTAGCCCCACTGGGGCCAACGTCCTGACTTTC CASSPTGANVLTF
TRBJ2-1 . 13 TRBD1 TRBV11-2 TGTGCCAGCAGAAGGACAGGGGACAATGAGCAGTTCTTC CASRRTGDNEQFF
TRBJ1-6 . 15 TRBD1 TRBV7-2 TGTGCCAGCAGCTTAGAGGGGGCATATAATTCACCCCTCCACTTT CASSLEGAYNSPLHF
TRBJ2-3 . 15 TRBD2 TRBV9 TGTGCCAGCAGCCTCAGCGGGAGGAGCACAGATACGCAGTATTTT CASSLSGRSTDTQYF
TRBJ2-1 once 15 . TRBV6-2/TRBV6-3 TGTGCCAGCAGTTACCTTGGGACTCTGGACAATGAGCAGTTCTTC CASSYLGTLDNEQFF
TRBJ2-5 . 16 TRBD1 TRBV5-4 TGTGCCAGCAGCTTGGTGGGAGGGACAGGGAAAGAGACCCAGTACTTC CASSLVGGTGKETQYF
TRBJ2-1 few 15 TRBD2 TRBV3-1/TRBV3-2 TGTGCCAGCAGCTCCACTAGCGGGCAATACAATGAGCAGTTCTTC CASSSTSGQYNEQFF
TRBJ1-4 . 15 . TRBV10-3 TGTGCCATCAGCCCAGGGGCGACAGCTAATGAAAAACTGTTTTTT CAISPGATANEKLFF
TRBJ2-5 . 15 TRBD1 TRBV7-2 TGTGCCAGCAGCTTAGCGGGGACAGGGTCGAAGACCCAGTACTTC CASSLAGTGSKTQYF
TRBJ2-3 . 18 TRBD2 TRBV19 TGTGCCAGTAGTATAGATCCACCGGGACTAGCGGGGTCGGATACGCAGTATTTT CASSIDPPGLAGSDTQYF
TRBJ2-7 once 14 TRBD1 TRBV3-1/TRBV3-2 TGTGCCAGCAGCTCCGGGACAGGGATTTACGAGCAGTACTTC CASSSGTGIYEQYF
TRBJ2-3 . 15 TRBD1 TRBV7-8 TGTGCCAGCAGCTTGGGGGGGACAGGGACCAATACGCAGTATTTT CASSLGGTGTNTQYF
TRBJ1-2 few 17 TRBD1 TRBV10-3 TGTGCCATCAGCTACGACAGGGATGGGGGTTTACGGTATGGCTACACCTTC CAISYDRDGGLRYGYTF
TRBJ2-1 . 14 TRBD2 TRBV10-2 TGCGCCAGCCAAGAGAATAGCGGGAACAATGAGCAGTTCTTC CASQENSGNNEQFF
TRBJ1-1 . 15 . TRBV7-9 TGTGCCAGCAGCTTACATCCACAGGGCGGCACTGAAGCTTTCTTT CASSLHPQGGTEAFF
TRBJ2-5 . 15 TRBD2 TRBV12-5 TGTGCTAGTGGTCTCAGAGCGGGGAACCAAGAGACCCAGTACTTC CASGLRAGNQETQYF
TRBJ2-7 . 14 TRBD2 TRBV3-1/TRBV3-2 TGTGCCAGCAGCCGAGGGACTAGCGGCTACGAGCAGTACTTC CASSRGTSGYEQYF
TRBJ1-3 once 14 . TRBV27 TGTGCCAGCAGCCCGGGGGGCGTTGGAAACACCATATATTTT CASSPGGVGNTIYF
TRBJ2-5 . 14 . TRBV27 TGTGCCAGCAGTCTCGGACAGTCCCAAGAGACCCAGTACTTC CASSLGQSQETQYF
TRBJ2-5 . 14 TRBD1 TRBV5-1 TGCGCCAGCAGCTTGGCACAGGGGCAAGAGACCCAGTACTTC CASSLAQGQETQYF
TRBJ2-2 . 16 TRBD1 TRBV7-2 TGTGCCAGCAGACGATCAGGGGGACGGAGTACCGGGGAGCTGTTTTTT CASRRSGGRSTGELFF
TRBJ1-2 once 13 . TRBV6-5 TGTGCCAGCAAATTCGAGGGAAAGGACGGCTACACCTTC CASKFEGKDGYTF
TRBJ2-7 . 16 . TRBV18 TGTGCCAGCTCACCCTCGGCCGCGACAGGCTCCTACGAGCAGTACTTC CASSPSAATGSYEQYF
TRBJ2-7 . 15 . TRBV11-2 TGTGCCAGCAGCTTAATGCAGGGTCCTACCTACGAGCAGTACTTC CASSLMQGPTYEQYF